This entry features one T cell receptor (beta chain) sequence. In this sample, this clone turned up a few times. Its antigen has not been determined. The sample holds no much larger clone one base away, and base qualities are not on file. This record belongs to a study of blood T cell repertoires in COVID-19 (TCRdb year 2020). Some background on the complete study: Collaborator samples came from the United States, Italy and Spain and covered acute and convalescent phases of COVID-19. The prospective study material was composed of cDNA or gDNA derived from T cells, B-cell-depleted T cells, or PBMCs. Deeply sampled blood TCRbeta repertoires from subjects exposed to, actively infected with, or recovered from COVID-19 were included in the dataset. The repertoires were released in a freely available public database intended as a resource for research on the immune response to SARS-CoV-2. The samples were drawn from the first 160 participants of the ongoing ImmuneRACE study and from more than 1,000 subjects provided by 6 global collaborators. A de-identified subject ID, COVID-19 status, age in years and sex were almost always included in the sample metadata. Where available, HLA class I and class II types were taken from metadata supplied by the sample provider and were not determined by assay-based typing.

What the authors observed across the whole study: The quantity of clinical and demographic metadata differed by source and by participant and was supplied without curation.

TCRbeta CDR3 regions were amplified from genomic DNA using the immunoSEQ Assay, a bias-controlled multiplex PCR. The original pipeline was this. Within the assay, amplification of reference gene primers was used to estimate how many nucleated cells each sample contained. To quantify the absolute abundance of each unique TCRbeta CDR3 rearrangement, sequence reads were collapsed and filtered. For each sample, productive Simpson clonality was calculated by taking the square root of Simpson's diversity index across productive rearrangements. TCRdb's version of the immuneACCESS table is confined to in-frame rearrangements and falls short of the full clone set. An unresolved V gene accounts for under half of the shortfall where checked; the remainder is of unknown origin. For V, J and clone size, that table is used; D and trimming come from the DNA. The sample includes over 50,000 clones, with over 75% observed a single time. The ten largest clonotypes hold roughly 10% of the sample.

Whole blood was collected in K2EDTA tubes by collaborating institutions according to the institutions' own protocols. For TCRbeta analysis, collaborators shipped samples in one of three forms: frozen whole blood, isolated PBMCs, or DNA extracted from either of those sample types. Sequenced sample: peripheral blood. The receptor's source is a human donor in a cohort sampled during active COVID-19.

The CDR3 reads as follows: CASSWGLAGLNTGELFF. In nucleotides, the sequence is TGTGCCAGCAGCTGGGGACTAGCGGGCCTAAACACCGGGGAGCTGTTTTTT. The chain uses TRBV5-4 and TRBJ2-2; TRBD2 agrees with 12 junctional bases. The CDR3 covers 17 residues, taking in both the cysteine and the phenylalanine. Left in the record is the CDR3 DNA by itself, 51 bases read in frame from the first base. CDR1 and CDR2, looked up from the germline V gene (reference sequence), are SGHNT and YYREEE. From V the trimming removes 3 bases and from J it removes 2 bases, while the gene matches leave 5 bases of the junction unaccounted for.